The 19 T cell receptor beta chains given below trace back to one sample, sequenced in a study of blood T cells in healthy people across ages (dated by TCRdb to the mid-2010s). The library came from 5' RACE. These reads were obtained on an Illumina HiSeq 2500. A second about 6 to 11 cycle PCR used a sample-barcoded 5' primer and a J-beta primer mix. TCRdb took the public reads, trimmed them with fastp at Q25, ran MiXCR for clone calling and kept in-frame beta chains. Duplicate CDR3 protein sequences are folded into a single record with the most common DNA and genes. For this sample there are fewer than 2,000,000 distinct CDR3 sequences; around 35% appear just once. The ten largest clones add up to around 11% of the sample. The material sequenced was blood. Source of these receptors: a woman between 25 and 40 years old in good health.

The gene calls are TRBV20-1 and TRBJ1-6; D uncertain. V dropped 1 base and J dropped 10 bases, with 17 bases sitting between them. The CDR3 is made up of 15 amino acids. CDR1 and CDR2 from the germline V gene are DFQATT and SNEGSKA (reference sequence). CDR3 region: CSARGLGGVASPLHF. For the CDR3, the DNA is TGCAGTGCTAGAGGCCTCGGCGGAGTCGCATCACCCCTCCACTTT.

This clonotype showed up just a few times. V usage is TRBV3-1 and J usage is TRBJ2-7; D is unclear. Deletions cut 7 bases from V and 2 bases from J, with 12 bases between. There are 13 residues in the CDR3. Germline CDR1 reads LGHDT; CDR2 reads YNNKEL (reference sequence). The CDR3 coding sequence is TGTGCCAGCACCCGTACGGTACCCTACGAGCAGTACTTC. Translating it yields CASTRTVPYEQYF.

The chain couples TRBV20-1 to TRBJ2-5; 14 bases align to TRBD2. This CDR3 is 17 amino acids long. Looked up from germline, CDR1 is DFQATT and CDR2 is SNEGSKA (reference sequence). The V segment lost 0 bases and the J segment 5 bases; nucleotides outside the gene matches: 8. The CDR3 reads CSARDQTSGGAGETQYF. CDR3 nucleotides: TGCAGTGCTAGAGATCAGACTAGCGGGGGGGCCGGGGAGACCCAGTACTTC.

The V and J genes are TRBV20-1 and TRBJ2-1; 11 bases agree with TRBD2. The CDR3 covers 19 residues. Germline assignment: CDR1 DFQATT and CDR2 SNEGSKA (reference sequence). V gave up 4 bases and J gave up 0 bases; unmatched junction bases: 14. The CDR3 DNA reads TGCAGTGCTACTCCGACTAGCGGGATAATTTCTAGCTCCTACAATGAGCAGTTCTTC. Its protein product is CSATPTSGIISSSYNEQFF.

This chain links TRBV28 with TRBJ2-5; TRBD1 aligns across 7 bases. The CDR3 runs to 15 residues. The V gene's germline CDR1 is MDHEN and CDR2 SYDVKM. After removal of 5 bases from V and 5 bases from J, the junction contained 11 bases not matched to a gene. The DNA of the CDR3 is TGTGCCAGCAGTCTATACAGGGGTTCGGGGGAGACCCAGTACTTC. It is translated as CASSLYRGSGETQYF.

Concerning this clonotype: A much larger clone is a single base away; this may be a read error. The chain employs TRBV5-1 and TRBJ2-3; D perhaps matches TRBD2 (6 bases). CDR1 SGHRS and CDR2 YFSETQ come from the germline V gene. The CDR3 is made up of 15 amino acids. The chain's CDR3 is CVSSFTVSGADTQYF. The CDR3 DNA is TGCGTCAGCAGCTTCACGGTCTCGGGGGCAGATACGCAGTATTTT.

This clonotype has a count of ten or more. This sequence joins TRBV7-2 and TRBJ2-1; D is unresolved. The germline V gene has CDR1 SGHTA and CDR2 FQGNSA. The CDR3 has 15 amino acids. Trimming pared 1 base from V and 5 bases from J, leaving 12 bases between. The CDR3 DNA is TGTGCCAGCAGCTTAGTTCAGCGTAGCAACAATGAGCAGTTCTTC. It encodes CASSLVQRSNNEQFF.

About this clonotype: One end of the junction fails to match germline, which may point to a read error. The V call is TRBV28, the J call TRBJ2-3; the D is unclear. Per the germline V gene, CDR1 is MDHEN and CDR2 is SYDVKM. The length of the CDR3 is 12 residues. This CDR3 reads CASSLSTDTRYF. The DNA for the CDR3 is TGTGCCAGCAGTCTTAGCACAGATACGCGGTATTTT.

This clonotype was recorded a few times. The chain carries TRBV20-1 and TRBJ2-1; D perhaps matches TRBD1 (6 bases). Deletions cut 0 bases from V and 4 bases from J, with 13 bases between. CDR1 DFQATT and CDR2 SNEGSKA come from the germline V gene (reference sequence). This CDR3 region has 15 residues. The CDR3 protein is CSARDLTGLYNEQFF. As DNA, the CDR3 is TGCAGTGCTAGAGATCTGACAGGACTTTACAATGAGCAGTTCTTC.

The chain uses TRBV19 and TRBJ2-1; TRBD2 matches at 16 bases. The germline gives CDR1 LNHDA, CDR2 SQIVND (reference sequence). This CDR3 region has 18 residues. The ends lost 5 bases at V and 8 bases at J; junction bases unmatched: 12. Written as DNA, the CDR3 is TGTGCCAGTAGTCAGGGGACTAGCGGGGGGGCGTTTGCGTATGAGCAGTTCTTC. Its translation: CASSQGTSGGAFAYEQFF.

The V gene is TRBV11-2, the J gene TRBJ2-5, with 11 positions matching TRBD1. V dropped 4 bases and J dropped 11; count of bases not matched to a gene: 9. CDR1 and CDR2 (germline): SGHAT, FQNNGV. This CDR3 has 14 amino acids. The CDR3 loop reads CASSSPGQGDVQYF. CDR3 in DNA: TGTGCCAGCAGCTCGCCGGGACAGGGGGACGTGCAGTACTTC.

The CDR3 loop reads CSARLKGFRNSPLHF. The CDR3, as DNA: TGCAGTGCTAGACTCAAGGGGTTTAGGAATTCACCCCTCCACTTT. The chain is built from TRBV20-1 and TRBJ1-6; tentative D call: TRBD1 (5 bases). Germline CDR1 reads DFQATT; CDR2 reads SNEGSKA (reference sequence). Trimming removed 2 bases from V and 7 bases from J, with 15 bases in between. The CDR3 consists of 15 residues.

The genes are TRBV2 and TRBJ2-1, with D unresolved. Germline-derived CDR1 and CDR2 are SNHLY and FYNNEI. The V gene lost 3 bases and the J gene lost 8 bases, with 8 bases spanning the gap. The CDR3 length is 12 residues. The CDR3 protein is CASSESGYEQFF. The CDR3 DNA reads TGTGCCAGCAGTGAGTCTGGCTATGAGCAGTTCTTC.

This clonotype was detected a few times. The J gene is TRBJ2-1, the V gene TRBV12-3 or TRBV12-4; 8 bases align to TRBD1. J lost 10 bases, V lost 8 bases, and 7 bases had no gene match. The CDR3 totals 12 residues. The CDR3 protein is CASAPGGGEQFF. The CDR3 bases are TGTGCCAGCGCCCCAGGGGGCGGCGAGCAGTTCTTC.

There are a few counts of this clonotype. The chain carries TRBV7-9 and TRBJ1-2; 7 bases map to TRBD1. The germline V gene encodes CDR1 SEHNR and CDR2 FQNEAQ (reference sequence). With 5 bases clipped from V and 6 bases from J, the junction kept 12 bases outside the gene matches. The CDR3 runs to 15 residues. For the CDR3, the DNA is TGTGCCAGCAGCCGCCCCGGGACAGCCCCCCATGGCTACACCTTC. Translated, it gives CASSRPGTAPHGYTF.

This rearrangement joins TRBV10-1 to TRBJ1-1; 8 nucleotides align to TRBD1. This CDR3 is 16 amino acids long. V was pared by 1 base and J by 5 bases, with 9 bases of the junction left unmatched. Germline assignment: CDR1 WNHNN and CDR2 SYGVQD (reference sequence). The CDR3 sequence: CASSEFGQGWGTEAFF. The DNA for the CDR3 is TGCGCCAGCAGTGAGTTCGGACAGGGTTGGGGTACTGAAGCTTTCTTT.

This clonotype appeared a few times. Here the CDR3 reads CSARGQVQRDYEQYF. CDR3 nucleotides: TGCAGTGCTAGAGGGCAAGTCCAAAGGGACTACGAGCAGTACTTC. This chain connects TRBV20-1 to TRBJ2-7; D is uncertain. This CDR3 is 15 amino acids long. Germline CDR1 and CDR2: DFQATT and SNEGSKA (reference sequence). V dropped 1 base and J dropped 3 bases, with 16 bases sitting between them.

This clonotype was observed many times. The DNA of the CDR3 is TGCGCCAGCAGCTTGGCAAGCTCCTACAATGAGCAGTTCTTC. This translates into CASSLASSYNEQFF. V is TRBV5-1 and J is TRBJ2-1; no firm D call. Germline V CDR1 and CDR2: SGHRS, YFSETQ. The CDR3 is made up of 14 amino acids. Between the trimmed V and J ends, which lost 0 bases and 0 bases, there was a span of 4 bases.

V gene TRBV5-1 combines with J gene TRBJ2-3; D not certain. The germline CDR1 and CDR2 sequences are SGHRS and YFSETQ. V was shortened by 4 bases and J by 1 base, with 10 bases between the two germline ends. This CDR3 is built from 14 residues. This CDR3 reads CASSGRLGTDTQYF. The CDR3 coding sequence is TGCGCCAGCAGCGGACGACTTGGCACAGATACGCAGTATTTT.